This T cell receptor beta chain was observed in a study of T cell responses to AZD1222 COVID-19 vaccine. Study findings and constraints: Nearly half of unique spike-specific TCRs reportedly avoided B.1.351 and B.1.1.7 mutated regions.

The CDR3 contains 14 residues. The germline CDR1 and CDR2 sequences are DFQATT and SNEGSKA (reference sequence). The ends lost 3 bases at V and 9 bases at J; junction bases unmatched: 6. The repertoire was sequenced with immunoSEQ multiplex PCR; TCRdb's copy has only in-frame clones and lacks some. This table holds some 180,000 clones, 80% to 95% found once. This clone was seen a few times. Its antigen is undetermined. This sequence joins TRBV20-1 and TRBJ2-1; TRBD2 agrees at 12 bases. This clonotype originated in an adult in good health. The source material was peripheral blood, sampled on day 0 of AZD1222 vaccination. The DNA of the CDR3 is TGCAGTGCTAGTAGGCCTAGCGGGAGGGCTGAGCAGTTCTTC. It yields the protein CSASRPSGRAEQFF.